This record covers a single TCR beta chain. The target antigen is unknown. The record originates from a study of T cell responses to AZD1222 COVID-19 vaccine. Study-wide points: The breadth and depth of Spike-specific TCRs increased once two AZD1222 doses had been given. Recipients of AZD1222 seropositive at baseline numbered only 6 or 7.

Method: immunoSEQ multiplex PCR; TCRdb's copy keeps in-frame clones and lacks some. The data contain 70,000 to 90,000 clones, approximately 83% of them singletons. Germline values: CDR1 SGHAT, CDR2 FQNNGV. CDR3 size: 15 residues. Trimming shortened V by 5 bases and J by 2 bases, and 13 bases separated the two germline ends. Source: peripheral blood, taken 28 days after the second AZD1222 dose. The J gene is TRBJ1-3, the V gene TRBV11-2; D not certain. This sequence was found in an adult who received the AZD1222 COVID-19 vaccine. The chain's CDR3 is CASSVFIGAGNTIYF. The CDR3 coding sequence is TGTGCCAGCAGCGTGTTTATTGGGGCTGGAAACACCATATATTTT.